The 8 T cell receptor beta chains below come from one sample, sequenced in a study of CD8 T cells in ankylosing spondylitis. TCRdb re-called the 5' RACE reads with MiXCR, one entry per CDR3 protein. The table shows about 250,000 distinct CDR3 sequences, with roughly 32% occurring only once. The specimen sequenced was blood, either unsorted or a sorted T cell fraction (not recorded which). The source of these receptors is a male donor with ankylosing spondylitis or in good health (not recorded which).

This clonotype turned up a few times. This sequence joins TRBV6-2 or TRBV6-3 and TRBJ2-1; TRBD1 aligns across 7 bases. CDR1 is MNHEY and CDR2 is SVGEGT in the germline V gene. With 1 base clipped from V and 6 bases from J, the junction kept 3 bases outside the gene matches. The CDR3 extends over 14 amino acids. Written as DNA, the CDR3 is TGTGCCAGCAGTTACTATGGGACAGCCAATGAGCAGTTCTTC. Its translation is CASSYYGTANEQFF.

The V and J genes are TRBV27 and TRBJ1-1; D is uncertain. This CDR3 contains 15 residues. The germline V and J ends were trimmed by 4 bases and 3 bases, with 15 bases remaining between them. The germline gives CDR1 MNHEY, CDR2 SMNVEV (reference sequence). The CDR3 DNA sequence: TGTGCCAGCAGTTCGGCGGAGGCAGGCCACACTGAAGCTTTCTTT. Translation gives CASSSAEAGHTEAFF.

This clonotype was counted only a few times. This chain links TRBV7-8 with TRBJ2-1, with TRBD2 matching 10 bases. This CDR3 has 15 amino acids. The germline V gene encodes CDR1 SGHVS and CDR2 FQNEAQ. After removal of 2 bases from V and 7 bases from J, the junction contained 5 bases not matched to a gene. The CDR3 DNA reads as TGTGCCAGCAGCTTAAGGTCTAGCGGGGGTAATGAGCAGTTCTTC. Translated, it gives CASSLRSSGGNEQFF.

This chain joins TRBV5-1 and TRBJ2-5; TRBD1 might be the D (5 bases). CDR1 and CDR2 from the germline V gene are SGHRS and YFSETQ. Trimming pared 4 bases from V and 0 bases from J, leaving 13 bases between. The CDR3 runs 15 residues. The CDR3 nucleotides read TGCGCCAGCAGCCTACCCTCAGGGTACCAAGAGACCCAGTACTTC. Residues: CASSLPSGYQETQYF.

This clonotype was recorded a few times. J is TRBJ1-1 and V is TRBV4-2, with no clear D. The CDR3 totals 14 residues. CDR1 and CDR2 (germline): LGHNA, YNFKEQ. V lost 4 bases to trimming and J lost 1 base, with 10 bases between them. In nucleotides, the CDR3 is TGTGCCAGCAGCCGCTCCGATCAGAACACTGAAGCTTTCTTT. Protein product: CASSRSDQNTEAFF.

As regards this clonotype: Mismatch with germline at one junction end may stem from a read error. V usage is TRBV29-1 and J usage is TRBJ2-3; D gene uncertain. The CDR3 is 10 residues long. CDR1 is SQVTM, CDR2 ANQGSEA, per germline. CDR3 in amino acids: CTVNTDTQYF. The CDR3 DNA reads as TGCACCGTTAACACAGATACGCAGTATTTT.

This clonotype was recorded at least ten times. The chain is built from TRBV12-3 or TRBV12-4 and TRBJ2-1; 11 nucleotides line up with TRBD2. The CDR3 covers 15 residues. V shed 4 bases and J 3 bases; nucleotides not matched to a gene: 2. CDR3 protein: CASSSTSGDYNEQFF. Written as DNA, the CDR3 is TGTGCCAGCAGTTCGACTAGCGGGGACTACAATGAGCAGTTCTTC.

This rearrangement joins TRBV5-5 to TRBJ2-2; D is uncertain. The CDR3 length is 14 residues. The germline CDR1 and CDR2 sequences are SGHKS and YYEKEE (reference sequence). Trimming cost V 0 bases and J 7 bases, with 10 bases left between them. CDR3 nucleotides: TGTGCCAGCAGCTTGGTGCCAGGTCACGGGGAGCTGTTTTTT. This encodes CASSLVPGHGELFF.